The present TCR beta chain was sequenced within a study of CXCR3-negative and CXCR3-positive naive CD8 T cells. Sorts that each held 300,000 or so cells were run in triplicate for every CD8+ T cell subset. The authors gated naive CD8+ T cells as CD45RO-CCR7+CD27+CD95-. The CDR3 runs 13 residues. The germline gives CDR1 SQVTM, CDR2 ANQGSEA. Worth noting for this clonotype: Its target is unknown.

Broader study findings: Researchers report that CXCR3-positive naive cells carry more hydrophobic TRB CDR3s than CXCR3-negative naive cells. The study found that naive CXCR3-negative and CXCR3-positive cells shared TRBV-TRBJ usage, while memory cells differed. Similarly elevated diversity marked both naive subsets, with memory CD8+ cells showing far lower diversity.

In preparing the TRB cDNA libraries, 5' RACE with UMI labels was used. TCRdb re-called the 5' RACE reads, yielding one record per CDR3 amino acid sequence without DNA. The clone table shows more than 80,000 distinct CDR3 sequences, with the ten largest holding around 0.4%. Sequencing was done on a sample of naive CXCR3+ CD8+ T cells from blood. Subset: CD45RO-CCR7+CD27+CD95- naive CD8+ T cells expressing CXCR3 (TNR3+). The chain carries TRBV29-1 and TRBJ1-1; no DNA is available, so the TRBD1 call from TCRdb remains unchecked. The receptor was isolated from a human donor in good health. Some clones in this sample may be carry-over from other donors' samples. CDR3 sequence reads: CSDLAGAWAEAFF. The full variable domain, with the rest looked up from reference TRBV29-1 and TRBJ1-1, is SAVISQKPSRDICQRGTSLTIQCQVDSQVTMMFWYRQQPGQSLTLIATANQGSEATYESGFVIDKFPISRPNLTFSTLTVSNMSPEDSSIYLCSDLAGAWAEAFFGQGTRLTVV.